One T cell receptor (beta chain) is described in this entry. The antigen remains unidentified. The sample originates from a study of T-cell reconstitution after alpha-beta-depleted transplantation in children. Study-level points and caveats: Among T cells one year after transplant, newly produced cells accounted for most counts and diversity. The origin of alpha-beta T cells about two months after transplant was reportedly several hundred expanded graft clones. Some patients' high day-60 TCRbeta diversity was traced to surviving recipient T cells and thymic progenitors.

Preparing the TCRbeta library involved the use of unique molecular identifiers. One entry per CDR3 protein, called by TCRdb with MiXCR from the PCR reads. The sample has 400,000 to 450,000 distinct CDR3 sequences, 43% seen once. The germline gives CDR1 LGHNA, CDR2 YSLEER. The CDR3 has 16 amino acids. The germline V and J ends were trimmed by 2 bases and 6 bases, with 19 bases remaining between them. The gene calls are TRBV4-3 and TRBJ2-5, with D possibly being TRBD2 (6 bases). The sample was PBMCs, taken before TCRalphabeta/CD19-depleted stem cell transplant. This TCR was sampled from a girl aged 2 to 10 with aplastic anemia, due to receive a stem cell transplant. Written as DNA, the CDR3 is TGCGCCAGCAGCCAATCGGTAGCGGTAACGGGGAAGACCCAGTACTTC. This translates into CASSQSVAVTGKTQYF.